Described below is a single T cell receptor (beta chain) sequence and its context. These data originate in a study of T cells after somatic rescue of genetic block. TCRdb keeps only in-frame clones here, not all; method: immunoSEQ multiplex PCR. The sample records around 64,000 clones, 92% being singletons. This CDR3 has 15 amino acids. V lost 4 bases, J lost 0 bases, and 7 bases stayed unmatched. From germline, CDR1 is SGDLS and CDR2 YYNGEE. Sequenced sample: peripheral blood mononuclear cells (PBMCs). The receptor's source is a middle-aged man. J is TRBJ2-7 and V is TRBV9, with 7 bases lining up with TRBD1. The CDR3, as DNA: TGTGCCAGCAGCCCCCGGGCAGGGGGCTCCTACGAGCAGTACTTC. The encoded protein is CASSPRAGGSYEQYF.